These T cell receptor beta chains were read from a single sample in a study of T cells in Graves' hyperthyroidism and ophthalmopathy. One entry per CDR3 protein results from TCRdb running MiXCR on the multiplex PCR reads. The top ten clones hold about 13% of a sample with 410,000 or so distinct CDR3 sequences, over 12% of them seen once. The specimen sequenced was blood. These receptors were collected from a man younger than 35 with Graves' ophthalmopathy. Both conserved end residues are part of each CDR3. A D gene is named only where the DNA matches it firmly. Only part of the rows carry a size: once, few, many, or a class if the clone is expanded.

CDR3 DNA: TGTGCTAGTGGTTTATATGGCAGGGACTATGGCTACACCTTC
CDR3 protein: CASGLYGRDYGYTF
D gene: .
V gene: TRBV12-5
J gene: TRBJ1-2
clone size: .

CDR3 DNA: TGCAGTGCTAGGACAGCACAAGAGACCCAGTACTTC
CDR3 protein: CSARTAQETQYF
D gene: .
V gene: TRBV20-1
J gene: TRBJ2-5
clone size: .

CDR3 DNA: TGCAGCGTTGGACCCCTCGTAGGCAATGAGCAGTTCTTC
CDR3 protein: CSVGPLVGNEQFF
D gene: .
V gene: TRBV29-1
J gene: TRBJ2-1
clone size: many

CDR3 DNA: TGTGCCAGTAGTATTCAGGGCACCTACGAGCAGTACTTC
CDR3 protein: CASSIQGTYEQYF
D gene: .
V gene: TRBV19
J gene: TRBJ2-7
clone size: .

CDR3 DNA: TGCAGTGCTAGAGCAGAACAGGGGGTGAGGCTCCTAGAGTTCGAGCAGTACTTC
CDR3 protein: CSARAEQGVRLLEFEQYF
D gene: TRBD1
V gene: TRBV20-1
J gene: TRBJ2-7
clone size: .

CDR3 DNA: TGTGCCAGCAGGAAGGACAGTATCACCGGGGAGCTGTTTTTT
CDR3 protein: CASRKDSITGELFF
D gene: .
V gene: TRBV2
J gene: TRBJ2-2
clone size: many

CDR3 DNA: TGTGCCAGCCGTTGGGGCGTAGCGGGACTGAACACCGGGGAGCTGTTTTTT
CDR3 protein: CASRWGVAGLNTGELFF
D gene: TRBD2
V gene: TRBV27
J gene: TRBJ2-2
clone size: .

CDR3 DNA: TGTGCTAGTGGTTTGGGATCTACTCAGCCCCAGCATTTT
CDR3 protein: CASGLGSTQPQHF
D gene: .
V gene: TRBV12-5
J gene: TRBJ1-5
clone size: .

CDR3 DNA: TGCGCCAGCAGCTCTACAGCCATGAACACTGAAGCTTTCTTT
CDR3 protein: CASSSTAMNTEAFF
D gene: .
V gene: TRBV5-1
J gene: TRBJ1-1
clone size: many

CDR3 DNA: TGTGCCAGCAGTGACTCCCTTGCGGGGGCGTACACCGGGGAGCTGTTTTTT
CDR3 protein: CASSDSLAGAYTGELFF
D gene: .
V gene: TRBV6-4
J gene: TRBJ2-2
clone size: many

CDR3 DNA: TGTGCCAGCAGCTTAATGGGGACAGGGGTGCTGTTTTTT
CDR3 protein: CASSLMGTGVLFF
D gene: TRBD1
V gene: TRBV7-2
J gene: TRBJ2-2
clone size: few

CDR3 DNA: TGTGCCAGCAGCTTAGAAGGCAGGGACGAGCAGTACTTC
CDR3 protein: CASSLEGRDEQYF
D gene: .
V gene: TRBV7-9
J gene: TRBJ2-7
clone size: many

CDR3 DNA: TGTGCCAGCAGCGTAGCGGCTCAGTACCAAGAGACCCAGTACTTC
CDR3 protein: CASSVAAQYQETQYF
D gene: .
V gene: TRBV9
J gene: TRBJ2-5
clone size: few

CDR3 DNA: TGTGCCAGCAGTGAAGAGTCTGTAAGCTCCTACAATGAGCAGTTCTTC
CDR3 protein: CASSEESVSSYNEQFF
D gene: .
V gene: TRBV6-1
J gene: TRBJ2-1
clone size: many

CDR3 DNA: TGTGCCAGCAGCCAAAGACAAGACAGGGGGAATCCCTACGAGCAGTACTTC
CDR3 protein: CASSQRQDRGNPYEQYF
D gene: TRBD1
V gene: TRBV4-2
J gene: TRBJ2-7
clone size: .

CDR3 DNA: TGTGCCAGCAGCTTGAGGACTAGCGGGGGGCCAGTCTCCTACGAGCAGTACTTC
CDR3 protein: CASSLRTSGGPVSYEQYF
D gene: TRBD2
V gene: TRBV13
J gene: TRBJ2-7
clone size: many

CDR3 DNA: TGTGCCAGCAGCCCGGACAGGGACTATCGGGGTGAGCAGTTCTTC
CDR3 protein: CASSPDRDYRGEQFF
D gene: .
V gene: TRBV7-9
J gene: TRBJ2-1
clone size: many

CDR3 DNA: TGTGCCAGCAGCTTACTCCGGGAGATAGCCAAAAACATTCAGTACTTC
CDR3 protein: CASSLLREIAKNIQYF
D gene: .
V gene: TRBV11-2
J gene: TRBJ2-4
clone size: many

CDR3 DNA: TGTGCCAGCAGCCCTAGACAGGGGACAGGTTCACCCCTCCACTTT
CDR3 protein: CASSPRQGTGSPLHF
D gene: TRBD1
V gene: TRBV12-3/TRBV12-4
J gene: TRBJ1-6
clone size: many

CDR3 DNA: TGTGCCAGCAGCGGCCCGACTAGCGGGATGAGTGAGCAGTTCTTC
CDR3 protein: CASSGPTSGMSEQFF
D gene: TRBD2
V gene: TRBV9
J gene: TRBJ2-1
clone size: few

CDR3 DNA: TGTGCCAGTACGGGATTCTCTGGGGCCAACGTCCTGACTTTC
CDR3 protein: CASTGFSGANVLTF
D gene: .
V gene: TRBV19
J gene: TRBJ2-6
clone size: .

CDR3 DNA: TGTGCCAGCAGTGAACTGGAAGAGACCCAGTACTTC
CDR3 protein: CASSELEETQYF
D gene: .
V gene: TRBV2
J gene: TRBJ2-5
clone size: many